The clone carrying this TCR beta chain was seen a handful of times. Its antigen is unidentified. Since no conserved phenylalanine or tryptophan closes the CDR3, a read error is the likely cause. It is unclear where the CDR3 begins or ends on the DNA, so no DNA is shown, and the CDR3 is as TCRdb lists it. Looked up from germline, CDR1 is PRHDT and CDR2 is FYEKMQ (reference sequence). The CDR3 adds up to 13 amino acids, both ends counted. This specimen comes from a study of cytomegalovirus exposure and HLA in healthy donors. A multiplex PCR was run with 60 Vbeta primers and 13 Jbeta primers. Some clones are missing from TCRdb's copy, which holds only in-frame ones; the method was immunoSEQ multiplex PCR. This table holds some 170,000 clones, roughly four fifths found once. Whole-study results and caveats: Fewer than 200 TCR beta chains were listed as cytomegalovirus-associated. Analyses of presence/absence relied on an assumption of roughly uniform sequencing depth across donors. Researchers reported that a few CMV-associated chains were confirmed in vitro as CMV antigen-specific. Whilst most TCR sequences proved rare, a subset of public TCRs occurred across many donors.

This TCR derives from a male donor in good health and CMV-seronegative. The source material was PBMCs. The rearrangement uses TRBV13 and TRBJ2-3; the D call of TRBD2 is as the table states it, not checked on the DNA. The CDR3 sequence is CASSATGAPLDRL.